These 29 T cell receptor beta chains originate from one sample sequenced in a study of cytomegalovirus exposure and HLA in healthy donors. In the PCR, 60 Vbeta and 13 Jbeta primers were used. Sequencing used immunoSEQ multiplex PCR; TCRdb keeps in-frame clones, though not all of them. The sample contains about 130,000 clones, under 85% of which appear only once. Sequencing was carried out using PBMCs. The receptors shown here come from a male donor in good health and CMV-seropositive.

The CDR3 DNA sequence: TGTGCCAGCAGTTCACCGGGGGTGGGAGAGCAGTACTTC. Its protein is CASSSPGVGEQYF. The J gene is TRBJ2-7, the V gene TRBV6-5, with D possibly TRBD2 on 6 matching bases. Deletions cut 4 bases from V and 7 bases from J, with 14 bases between. Germline V gene lookup returns CDR1 MNHEY and CDR2 SVGAGI. CDR3 length equals 13 residues.

In this sample, this clone turned up a few times. The rearrangement uses TRBV6-1 and TRBJ1-1; D is unresolved. Germline V gene lookup returns CDR1 MNHNS and CDR2 SASEGT. V lost 5 bases, J lost 1 base, and 11 bases lay in between. The CDR3 runs 14 residues. The CDR3 sequence: CASSHLPRNTEAFF. In nucleotides, the CDR3 is TGTGCCAGCAGTCACCTACCGAGGAACACTGAAGCTTTCTTT.

The chain uses TRBV4-1 and TRBJ2-5; possible D gene TRBD2, 6 bases. The CDR3 sequence is 14 residues long. Germline CDR1 and CDR2: MGHRA and YSYEKL. Between the trimmed V and J ends, which lost 1 base and 5 bases, there was a span of 11 bases. CDR3 nucleotides: TGCGCCAGCAGCCAAGTACTCGCGGGGGAGACCCAGTACTTC. The encoded protein is CASSQVLAGETQYF.

This clone has only a few counts. The chain carries TRBV18 and TRBJ1-4, with 9 bases matching TRBD1. The CDR3 is 11 amino acids. V lost 3 bases, J lost 14 bases, and 1 base stayed unmatched. Germline loops: CDR1 KGHSH, CDR2 LQKENI. CDR3 residues: CASSPGQGLFF. The DNA for the CDR3 is TGTGCCAGCTCACCTGGACAGGGGCTGTTTTTT. The variable domain in full, completed from reference TRBV18 and TRBJ1-4, reads NAGVMQNPRHLVRRRGQEARLRCSPMKGHSHVYWYRQLPEEGLKFMVYLQKENIIDESGMPKERFSAEFPKEGPSILRIQQVVRGDSAAYFCASSPGQGLFFGSGTQLSVL.

This chain joins TRBV9 and TRBJ2-1, with 7 bases fitting TRBD1. The germline gives CDR1 SGDLS, CDR2 YYNGEE. The CDR3 totals 16 residues. V lost 1 base and J lost 7; bases outside the gene matches: 11. The CDR3 loop reads CASSVPRGQNTNEQFF. CDR3 coding DNA: TGTGCCAGCAGCGTACCGAGGGGACAGAACACTAATGAGCAGTTCTTC.

The V call is TRBV27, the J call TRBJ2-2; 8 nucleotides align to TRBD2. The ends lost 4 bases at V and 6 bases at J; junction bases unmatched: 10. The germline V gene encodes CDR1 MNHEY and CDR2 SMNVEV (reference sequence). This CDR3 has 16 residues. The CDR3 nucleotides read TGTGCCAGCAGTTCTTTCCAGCGGGAGTCGTCCGGGGAGCTGTTTTTT. It specifies CASSSFQRESSGELFF.

The genes are TRBV7-9 and TRBJ2-7, with TRBD1 as a possible D gene (6 bases). The CDR3 spans 17 residues. CDR1 and CDR2 from the germline V gene are SEHNR and FQNEAQ (reference sequence). With 5 bases removed from V and 0 bases from J, the gap between germline ends came to 20 bases. CDR3 DNA sequence: TGTGCCAGCAGCCCCATACAGGGCCAAGGGCCCTCCTACGAGCAGTACTTC. Its protein is CASSPIQGQGPSYEQYF.

J is TRBJ1-6 and V is TRBV13; D is possibly TRBD1 (5 bases). Germline V gene data show CDR1 as PRHDT and CDR2 as FYEKMQ (reference sequence). This CDR3 spans 15 amino acids. V was cut by 3 bases and J by 4 bases, with 10 bases left in between. The CDR3 sequence: CASSFGGGYNSPLHF. CDR3 nucleotides: TGTGCCAGCAGCTTTGGGGGAGGGTATAATTCACCCCTCCACTTT.

This clone has just one count. Here the CDR3 reads CASSQDSPDTQYF. The CDR3, as DNA: TGCGCCAGCAGCCAAGACTCCCCGGATACGCAGTATTTT. The chain carries TRBV4-1 and TRBJ2-3; no clear D. CDR3 size: 13 residues. Trimming took off 0 bases at V and 6 bases at J, with 7 bases between the two ends. The germline V gene has CDR1 MGHRA and CDR2 YSYEKL.

This clone was seen a few times. The V and J genes are TRBV28 and TRBJ1-5; D ambiguous. From germline, CDR1 is MDHEN and CDR2 SYDVKM. The CDR3 runs 14 residues. V was trimmed by 2 bases and J by 3 bases, leaving 8 bases between them. The CDR3 protein is CASSLRRYNQPQHF. CDR3 DNA sequence: TGTGCCAGCAGTTTACGCAGGTACAATCAGCCCCAGCATTTT.

The chain joins TRBV25-1 to TRBJ2-5; D unresolved. This CDR3 region has 14 residues. V was shortened by 1 base and J by 1 base, with 7 bases between the two germline ends. CDR1 and CDR2 (germline): MGHDK, SYGVNS. The CDR3 here is CASSEFGLQETQYF. The CDR3 DNA reads as TGTGCCAGCAGTGAATTTGGGCTCCAAGAGACCCAGTACTTC.

This sequence joins TRBV5-1 and TRBJ2-5; 8 bases are shared with TRBD2. Germline V gene lookup returns CDR1 SGHRS and CDR2 YFSETQ. With 0 bases clipped from V and 1 base from J, the junction kept 5 bases outside the gene matches. There are 16 residues in the CDR3. CDR3 DNA: TGCGCCAGCAGCTTGGGCGGACTAGCAGCCCAAGAGACCCAGTACTTC. Protein product: CASSLGGLAAQETQYF.

V gene TRBV7-6 combines with J gene TRBJ2-1, with 8 bases identical to TRBD1. The germline V gene has CDR1 SGHVS and CDR2 FNYEAQ. V was clipped by 7 bases and J by 10 bases; unmatched bases: 6. CDR3 length: 12 amino acids. Written as DNA, the CDR3 is TGTGCCAGCACTCAGGGGGCCGGGGAGCAGTTCTTC. Protein product: CASTQGAGEQFF.

This chain joins TRBV2 and TRBJ1-4; D unclear. Germline assignment: CDR1 SNHLY and CDR2 FYNNEI. CDR3 size: 13 residues. The V end lost 7 bases, the J end lost 6 bases, and 12 bases lay between the germline ends. Here the CDR3 DNA reads TGTGCCAGCACCTCGGCGAGGGATGAAAAACTGTTTTTT. Protein: CASTSARDEKLFF.

The genes are TRBV28 and TRBJ1-4, with TRBD1 matching 12 bases. The ends lost 8 bases at V and 8 bases at J; junction bases unmatched: 6. The germline CDR1 and CDR2 sequences are MDHEN and SYDVKM. The CDR3 spans 14 residues. In nucleotides, the CDR3 is TGTGCCAGCCGGCGGGACAGGGGGCACGAAAAACTGTTTTTT. Protein sequence: CASRRDRGHEKLFF. Looking up the rest from reference TRBV28 and TRBJ1-4 gives the full variable domain: DVKVTQSSRYLVKRTGEKVFLECVQDMDHENMFWYRQDPGLGLRLIYFSYDVKMKEKGDIPEGYSVSREKKERFSLILESASTNQTSMYLCASRRDRGHEKLFFGSGTQLSVL.

The J gene is TRBJ2-6, the V gene TRBV7-9; D gene unclear. Germline CDR1 and CDR2: SEHNR and FQNEAQ (reference sequence). CDR3 length equals 14 residues. V lost 5 bases and J 0 bases, leaving 5 bases between the germline ends. The CDR3 DNA reads as TGTGCCAGCAGCCTCTTCTCTGGGGCCAACGTCCTGACTTTC. Amino acid sequence: CASSLFSGANVLTF.

V is TRBV2 and J is TRBJ1-5; TRBD1 aligns across 11 bases. The junction had 10 bases not matched to a gene; V was cut back by 7 bases and J by 5 bases. The length of the CDR3 is 16 residues. From germline, CDR1 is SNHLY and CDR2 FYNNEI. The CDR3 region is CASNGRRDRGDQPQHF. As DNA, the CDR3 is TGTGCCAGCAACGGCCGGAGGGACAGGGGGGATCAGCCCCAGCATTTT.

The chain has TRBV7-9 and TRBJ1-3, with D uncertain. V was shortened by 3 bases and J by 0 bases, with 9 bases between the two germline ends. The CDR3 consists of 15 residues. The germline V gene encodes CDR1 SEHNR and CDR2 FQNEAQ (reference sequence). The CDR3 loop reads CASSFGFSSGNTIYF. CDR3 bases: TGTGCCAGCAGCTTTGGCTTTTCCTCTGGAAACACCATATATTTT.

In its sample, this clone was seen once. Germline is not matched at one junction end, which may reflect a read error. Other DNA sequences in the sample encode the same CDR3. The DNA for the CDR3 is TGTGCCAGCGGTGACTTCTACGAGCAGTACTTC. Residues: CASGDFYEQYF. The rearrangement links TRBV6-1 to TRBJ2-7, with D uncertain. The germline CDR1 and CDR2 sequences are MNHNS and SASEGT. CDR3 size: 11 residues.

The chain employs TRBV6-6 and TRBJ1-4; 7 nucleotides agree with TRBD1. The V gene's germline CDR1 is MNHNY and CDR2 SVGAGI (reference sequence). CDR3 length: 15 amino acids. After removal of 1 base from V and 5 bases from J, the junction contained 4 bases not matched to a gene. The CDR3, as DNA: TGTGCCAGCAGTTACTTGGGACAGCTGAATGAAAAACTGTTTTTT. Its protein product is CASSYLGQLNEKLFF.

This sequence joins TRBV6-1 and TRBJ2-7; D might be TRBD2 (5 bases). The V end lost 4 bases, the J end lost 3 bases, and 13 bases lay between the germline ends. Looked up from germline, CDR1 is MNHNS and CDR2 is SASEGT. This CDR3 region has 14 residues. The chain's CDR3 is CASSGEGPDYEQYF. The CDR3, as DNA: TGTGCCAGCAGTGGCGAGGGTCCAGACTACGAGCAGTACTTC.

The chain combines TRBV6-5 with TRBJ2-7; weak D call: TRBD2 (6 bases). The germline CDR1 and CDR2 sequences are MNHEY and SVGAGI. Trimming cost V 1 base and J 2 bases, with 12 bases left between them. The CDR3 is made up of 15 amino acids. The CDR3 DNA reads as TGTGCCAGCAGTTACTTCGGGACTCTTCCCTACGAGCAGTACTTC. Translating gives CASSYFGTLPYEQYF.

The rearrangement uses TRBV19 and TRBJ1-5; D is possibly TRBD1 (5 bases). Trimming pared 6 bases from V and 3 bases from J, leaving 18 bases between. Germline CDR1 is LNHDA and CDR2 is SQIVND (reference sequence). There are 16 residues in the CDR3. CDR3 in amino acids: CASSRLLGGNNQPQHF. CDR3 nucleotide sequence: TGTGCCAGTAGCCGTCTCTTGGGGGGGAACAATCAGCCCCAGCATTTT.

The chain couples TRBV7-3 to TRBJ2-1; 7 positions agree with TRBD2. Germline loops: CDR1 SGHTA, CDR2 FQGTGA. Trimming removed 0 bases from V and 0 bases from J; junction bases left unmatched: 11. CDR3 length: 19 residues. CDR3 bases: TGTGCCAGCAGCTTAACGGGACTGACTAGCAGGAGCTCCTACAATGAGCAGTTCTTC. The encoded protein is CASSLTGLTSRSSYNEQFF.

J is TRBJ2-7 and V is TRBV18, with 10 bases identical to TRBD1. The CDR3 is 16 residues long. Germline V CDR1 and CDR2: KGHSH, LQKENI. Trimming removed 2 bases from V and 2 bases from J; junction bases left unmatched: 6. The DNA for the CDR3 is TGTGCCAGCTCACCAATTAGCGGGACAGGGGCCTACGAGCAGTACTTC. Encoded protein: CASSPISGTGAYEQYF.

This chain connects TRBV6-5 to TRBJ1-1, with a weak D call TRBD1 (5 bases). This CDR3 contains 14 residues. The V and J ends lost 6 bases and 1 base respectively, with 12 bases between them. Germline CDR1 and CDR2: MNHEY and SVGAGI. The CDR3 sequence: CASRSIDRNTEAFF. The CDR3 DNA sequence: TGTGCCAGCAGGTCAATTGACAGGAACACTGAAGCTTTCTTT.

The gene calls are TRBV5-1 and TRBJ2-2; 8 positions agree with TRBD1. V was pared by 5 bases and J by 7 bases, with 7 bases of the junction left unmatched. The V gene's germline CDR1 is SGHRS and CDR2 YFSETQ. This CDR3 has 14 residues. The CDR3: CASSKGQGDGELFF. The DNA of the CDR3 is TGCGCCAGCAGTAAAGGACAGGGAGACGGGGAGCTGTTTTTT.

To note about this clone: The junction and the germline gene differ at one end; a read error may be behind it. CDR3 in amino acids: CSSSLRPGGITGELFF. In DNA form, the CDR3 reads TGTTCCAGCAGTTTGAGGCCCGGGGGAATCACCGGGGAGCTGTTTTTT. V and J are TRBV7-9 and TRBJ2-2, with TRBD2 as a possible D gene (6 bases). Germline V CDR1 and CDR2: SEHNR, FQNEAQ (reference sequence). This CDR3 has 16 residues.

The chain employs TRBV30 and TRBJ1-4; D is undetermined. Trimming removed 2 bases from V and 2 bases from J, with 6 bases in between. CDR3 length: 13 amino acids. From germline, CDR1 is GTSNPN and CDR2 SVGIG (reference sequence). The CDR3 DNA reads TGTGCCTGGAGTCGGGTCACTAATGAAAAACTGTTTTTT. It yields the protein CAWSRVTNEKLFF.